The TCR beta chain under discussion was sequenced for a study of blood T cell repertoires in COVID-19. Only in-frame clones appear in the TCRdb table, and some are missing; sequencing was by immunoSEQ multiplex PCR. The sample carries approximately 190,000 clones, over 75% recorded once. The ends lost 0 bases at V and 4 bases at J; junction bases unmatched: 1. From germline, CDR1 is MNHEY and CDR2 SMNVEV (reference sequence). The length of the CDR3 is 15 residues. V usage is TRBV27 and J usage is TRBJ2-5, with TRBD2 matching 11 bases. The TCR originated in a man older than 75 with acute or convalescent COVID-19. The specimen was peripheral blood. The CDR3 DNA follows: TGTGCCAGCAGTTTATCACTAGCGGGAGCAGAGACCCAGTACTTC. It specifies CASSLSLAGAETQYF.